This T cell receptor (beta chain) was sequenced in a study of OX40 agonist ivuxolimab in advanced cancers. Study at large: Enrollees could have had prior anti-PD-1, anti-PD-L1 or anti-CTLA-4 therapy, which 30% to 50% had received. Study-level findings and limits: Compared with CD4+, CD8+ T cells on average had more expanded clones.

The germline CDR1 and CDR2 sequences are MNHEY and SVGAGI. This CDR3 contains 13 residues. The V end lost 7 bases, the J end lost 0 bases, and 10 bases lay between the germline ends. The protocol was immunoSEQ multiplex PCR, while the TCRdb copy is restricted to in-frame clones and leaves out a portion. Here the sample spans more than 85,000 clones, roughly 91% being singletons. A remark on this clone: Its antigen is undetermined.

Autoimmune disease history or systemic immunosuppression was exclusionary. The receptor comes from an adult with an advanced solid tumor such as melanoma, head and neck, liver or kidney cancer. Here the sequenced sample was CD4+ or CD8+ T cells sorted from blood, taken in a trial of the OX40 agonist ivuxolimab. The chain has TRBV6-5 and TRBJ2-7; either TRBD1 or TRBD2 may supply D (5 bases each). The CDR3 DNA reads TGTGCCAGCAAGAGGGACGGCTCCTACGAGCAGTACTTC. Its protein is CASKRDGSYEQYF.